This T cell receptor beta chain was sequenced during a study of beta chain features in type 1 diabetes. Overall study context: Patients were similar to healthy donors in age and gender (as well as in cell yields). Notes on the study in general: Moderate yet significant TCRB CDR3 shortening was seen in Type 1 diabetes patients in all four CD4+ subsets. Researchers reported that naive, central memory and Treg TCRB repertoires appeared more similar in patients than in healthy donors. Researchers cautioned that cDNA sequencing could over-represent cells with high TCR expression.

Comments on this clone: What it binds is not known.

The whole isolated RNA underwent reverse transcription, so sequencing captured expressed TCRB transcripts. Sequencing of naive, central memory and regulatory T cell samples gave an average of roughly 3.6 million reads. Sequenced by immunoSEQ multiplex PCR; TCRdb stores in-frame clones only, minus some. Of a few hundred thousand clones detected, roughly 20% appear once; the ten largest clones hold roughly 0.028%. Germline V CDR1 and CDR2: MGHRA, YSYEKL. The CDR3 covers 14 residues. The germline V and J ends were trimmed by 4 bases and 4 bases, with 13 bases remaining between them. The clonotype comes from a woman between 40 and 50 years old with type 1 diabetes. The V and J genes are TRBV4-1 and TRBJ1-1; D is perhaps TRBD1 (5 bases). The sequenced sample consisted of naive CD4+ T cells from blood. The CDR3: CASSLLGGGTEAFF. CDR3 nucleotide sequence: TGCGCCAGCAGCCTGCTCGGCGGGGGCACTGAAGCTTTCTTT.